These 30 T cell receptor beta chains were sequenced from one sample in a study of T cell changes during pregnancy in multiple sclerosis. Clones were read by immunoSEQ multiplex PCR, and TCRdb kept only the in-frame ones, dropping some. The table has 12,000 or so clones, about 85% seen once. The source material was CD8+ T cells from peripheral blood mononuclear cells, sampled in the second trimester of pregnancy. All receptors come from a female donor in good health, enrolled as a control in a pregnancy study.

The chain recombines TRBV27 with TRBJ2-3; 8 nucleotides agree with TRBD1. With V trimmed by 3 bases and J by 5 bases, 4 bases remained unmatched. The CDR3 has 14 residues. The germline V gene has CDR1 MNHEY and CDR2 SMNVEV (reference sequence). For the CDR3, the DNA is TGTGCCAGCAGTTTGGGCAGGGGGCAAGATACGCAGTATTTT. It encodes CASSLGRGQDTQYF.

Written as DNA, the CDR3 is TGTGCCAGCAGTTCTACTCCCGGGACAGGGATCTACGAGCAGTACTTC. This codes for CASSSTPGTGIYEQYF. The V gene is TRBV27, the J gene TRBJ2-7, with 9 bases identical to TRBD1. Germline V lookup: CDR1 MNHEY, CDR2 SMNVEV (reference sequence). Trimming cost V 4 bases and J 3 bases; bases outside gene matches: 10. The CDR3 has 16 residues.

The chain recombines TRBV2 with TRBJ2-7, with TRBD2 matching 8 bases. CDR1 SNHLY and CDR2 FYNNEI come from the germline V gene. With V trimmed by 3 bases and J by 6 bases, 4 bases remained unmatched. This CDR3 region has 13 residues. The CDR3 DNA reads TGTGCCAGCAGTGAGGGACTAGTGGTCGAGCAGTACTTC. It specifies CASSEGLVVEQYF.

The CDR3 nucleotides are TGTGCCAGCAGTGAAGCAGGGGGCTCCTACAATGAGCAGTTCTTC. Translation: CASSEAGGSYNEQFF. The rearrangement uses TRBV6-1 and TRBJ2-1; D may be TRBD1 (6 bases). Germline V gene lookup returns CDR1 MNHNS and CDR2 SASEGT. Trimming took 0 bases from V and 0 from J, leaving 6 bases between them. There are 15 residues in the CDR3.

The chain combines TRBV6-4 with TRBJ2-2, with 9 bases identical to TRBD2. This CDR3 contains 15 residues. V shed 3 bases, J shed 2 bases, and the junction held 1 base outside the gene matches. CDR1 is MRHNA and CDR2 is SNTAGT in the germline V gene. The chain's CDR3 is CASSELAGNTGELFF. As DNA, the CDR3 is TGTGCCAGCAGTGAACTAGCGGGCAACACCGGGGAGCTGTTTTTT.

This rearrangement joins TRBV9 to TRBJ2-2, with 7 bases fitting TRBD2. CDR1 and CDR2 from the germline V gene are SGDLS and YYNGEE. V gave up 5 bases and J gave up 1 base; unmatched junction bases: 8. This CDR3 comprises 16 residues. The CDR3 DNA sequence: TGTGCCAGCAGAGGGCCCAGCGGGAAGAACACCGGGGAGCTGTTTTTT. This translates into CASRGPSGKNTGELFF. Using reference TRBV9 and TRBJ2-2 for the parts outside the CDR3, the full variable domain is DSGVTQTPKHLITATGQRVTLRCSPRSGDLSVYWYQQSLDQGLQFLIQYYNGEERAKGNILERFSAQQFPDLHSELNLSSLELGDSALYFCASRGPSGKNTGELFFGEGSRLTVL.

In its sample, this clone was seen once. The V call is TRBV5-5, the J call TRBJ1-4; 7 bases fit TRBD1. The CDR3 has 18 amino acids. J gave up 0 bases and V 0 bases, and 8 bases lay outside the gene matches. The germline CDR1 and CDR2 sequences are SGHKS and YYEKEE (reference sequence). The chain's CDR3 is CASSLDSTGHATNEKLFF. The CDR3 nucleotides are TGTGCCAGCAGCTTGGACTCGACAGGGCATGCAACTAATGAAAAACTGTTTTTT.

As to this clone: Germline and junction disagree at one end, which may indicate a read error. Additional DNA sequences in this sample encode the identical CDR3. The chain carries TRBV4-2 and TRBJ2-2; TRBD2 might be the D (6 bases). The germline V gene encodes CDR1 LGHNA and CDR2 YNFKEQ. The CDR3 totals 15 residues. CDR3 DNA sequence: TGTGCCAGCAGCCAAGTAGCGGAGAACACCGGGGAACTGTTTTTT. As protein: CASSQVAENTGELFF.

A few counts support this clone. The chain links TRBV4-3 to TRBJ2-7; 8 bases line up with TRBD1. CDR3 size: 16 residues. The ends lost 0 bases at V and 4 bases at J; junction bases unmatched: 8. Looked up from germline, CDR1 is LGHNA and CDR2 is YSLEER. The DNA of the CDR3 is TGCGCCAGCAGCCAAGATCCGGGACAGGTAGATTACGAGCAGTACTTC. It encodes CASSQDPGQVDYEQYF.

The genes are TRBV6-5 and TRBJ1-2, with D unresolved. The CDR3 consists of 12 residues. Trimming took off 6 bases at V and 6 bases at J, with 11 bases between the two ends. CDR1 MNHEY and CDR2 SVGAGI come from the germline V gene. The DNA of the CDR3 is TGTGCCAGCAGATCTCCGGCGGATGGCTACACCTTC. As protein: CASRSPADGYTF.

The chain couples TRBV30 to TRBJ2-4, with 7 nucleotides matching TRBD1. After removal of 2 bases from V and 0 bases from J, the junction contained 13 bases not matched to a gene. The germline V gene has CDR1 GTSNPN and CDR2 SVGIG (reference sequence). This CDR3 contains 18 residues. The CDR3, as DNA: TGTGCCTGGAGTCCCTACGGGACAGCCCTGCTAGCCAAAAACATTCAGTACTTC. Translating gives CAWSPYGTALLAKNIQYF.

The chain is built from TRBV9 and TRBJ1-2; possibly TRBD1 for D (5 bases). Trimming shortened V by 3 bases and J by 5 bases, and 14 bases separated the two germline ends. Germline V gene lookup returns CDR1 SGDLS and CDR2 YYNGEE. This CDR3 is 14 amino acids long. In nucleotides, the CDR3 is TGTGCCAGCAGCGACCACAGGCGGGGGTATGGCTACACCTTC. This sequence encodes CASSDHRRGYGYTF.

V and J are TRBV4-1 and TRBJ2-5, with TRBD1 identical over 9 bases. Trimming cost V 0 bases and J 4 bases; bases outside gene matches: 6. Germline loops: CDR1 MGHRA, CDR2 YSYEKL. The CDR3 is 16 residues long. CDR3 nucleotides: TGCGCCAGCAGCCAAGAGGGACAGGGAAGGCGAGAGACCCAGTACTTC. The encoded protein is CASSQEGQGRRETQYF.

The chain carries TRBV4-2 and TRBJ2-7, with TRBD2 identical over 8 bases. The V gene's germline CDR1 is LGHNA and CDR2 YNFKEQ. The CDR3 consists of 14 residues. V lost 5 bases and J lost 3; bases outside the gene matches: 6. This CDR3 reads CASSSGGRLYEQYF. For the CDR3, the DNA is TGTGCCAGCAGCTCGGGGGGGAGGCTCTACGAGCAGTACTTC.

The rearrangement uses TRBV27 and TRBJ2-1, with 8 bases identical to TRBD2. Looked up from germline, CDR1 is MNHEY and CDR2 is SMNVEV (reference sequence). V dropped 3 bases and J dropped 6; count of bases not matched to a gene: 4. CDR3 length: 14 amino acids. CDR3 sequence reads: CASSFGGGTNEQFF. The CDR3 DNA reads as TGTGCCAGCAGTTTCGGGGGGGGGACCAATGAGCAGTTCTTC.

The chain is built from TRBV28 and TRBJ2-7; D gene uncertain. The CDR3 extends over 13 amino acids. V was cut by 2 bases and J by 7 bases, with 12 bases left in between. Germline V lookup: CDR1 MDHEN, CDR2 SYDVKM. CDR3 sequence (DNA): TGTGCCAGCAGTTTAACGGCAGCCGGGGAGCAGTACTTC. This sequence encodes CASSLTAAGEQYF.

The J gene is TRBJ1-2, the V gene TRBV27; 11 nucleotides align to TRBD1. The CDR3 consists of 17 residues. In germline, CDR1 is MNHEY, CDR2 SMNVEV (reference sequence). V lost 0 bases and J lost 4; bases outside the gene matches: 7. The CDR3 loop reads CASSLSWTGGGGYGYTF. In DNA form, the CDR3 reads TGTGCCAGCAGTTTATCGTGGACAGGGGGCGGAGGCTATGGCTACACCTTC.

The V call is TRBV27, the J call TRBJ2-5; D is possibly TRBD1 (5 bases). The ends were cut back, 2 bases at V and 5 bases at J, with 12 bases in the middle. CDR1 is MNHEY and CDR2 is SMNVEV in the germline V gene (reference sequence). This CDR3 is 14 amino acids long. The DNA for the CDR3 is TGTGCCAGCAGTTTACTAGGGGCTGGGGAGACCCAGTACTTC. It translates to CASSLLGAGETQYF.

This sequence joins TRBV6-5 and TRBJ1-1; D may be TRBD1 (5 bases). This CDR3 is 12 amino acids long. Trimming pared 2 bases from V and 5 bases from J, leaving 6 bases between. Germline V CDR1 and CDR2: MNHEY, SVGAGI. In nucleotides, the CDR3 is TGTGCCAGCAGTTACGGGGGGACTGAAGCTTTCTTT. Protein sequence: CASSYGGTEAFF.

V is TRBV9 and J is TRBJ1-1; tentatively, D is TRBD1 (5 bases). Trimming shortened V by 4 bases and J by 1 base, and 8 bases separated the two germline ends. Germline values: CDR1 SGDLS, CDR2 YYNGEE. The CDR3 is 13 amino acids. The CDR3 coding sequence is TGTGCCAGCAGCCCAGGACAGAACACTGAAGCTTTCTTT. It specifies CASSPGQNTEAFF.

The chain recombines TRBV27 with TRBJ2-7; TRBD1 aligns across 8 bases. Germline CDR1 and CDR2: MNHEY and SMNVEV (reference sequence). The CDR3 sequence is 15 residues long. J lost 1 base, V lost 5 bases, and 7 bases had no gene match. The CDR3 region has the DNA TGTGCCAGCAGTCCAGACAGGGGCCGTTCCTACGAGCAGTACTTC. This encodes CASSPDRGRSYEQYF.

The gene calls are TRBV7-9 and TRBJ2-4, with a weak D call TRBD2 (5 bases). The germline V gene has CDR1 SEHNR and CDR2 FQNEAQ (reference sequence). The V gene lost 4 bases and the J gene lost 2 bases, with 18 bases spanning the gap. The CDR3 length is 17 residues. CDR3 protein: CASSSGDSSRSKNIQYF. CDR3 DNA: TGTGCCAGCAGCTCCGGGGATAGCAGTCGTTCCAAAAACATTCAGTACTTC.

This chain joins TRBV27 and TRBJ2-1; 9 bases fit TRBD1. V was pared by 3 bases and J by 8 bases, with 5 bases of the junction left unmatched. Germline assignment: CDR1 MNHEY and CDR2 SMNVEV (reference sequence). The CDR3 runs 14 residues. The CDR3 nucleotides are TGTGCCAGCAGTTTGGGCCGGACAGGGGATGAGCAGTTCTTC. This codes for CASSLGRTGDEQFF.

This rearrangement joins TRBV5-8 to TRBJ2-3, with 8 bases fitting TRBD1. The CDR3 consists of 15 residues. Germline CDR1 SGHTS, CDR2 YDEGEE. Trimming cost V 4 bases and J 4 bases; bases outside gene matches: 8. This CDR3 reads CASSDQGARADTQYF. CDR3 DNA sequence: TGTGCCAGCAGCGATCAGGGGGCTCGGGCAGATACGCAGTATTTT. Full variable domain (rest looked up from reference TRBV5-8 and TRBJ2-3): EAGVTQSPTHLIKTRGQQATLRCSPISGHTSVYWYQQALGLGLQFLLWYDEGEERNRGNFPPRFSGRQFPNYSSELNVNALELEDSALYLCASSDQGARADTQYFGPGTRLTVL.

The chain uses TRBV27 and TRBJ2-7, with D perhaps matching TRBD1 (5 bases). Trimming cost V 10 bases and J 0 bases, with 19 bases left between them. Looked up from germline, CDR1 is MNHEY and CDR2 is SMNVEV (reference sequence). CDR3 length: 15 residues. The CDR3 DNA is TGTGCCACCCAGGTTACCAGGGAAAACTCCTACGAGCAGTACTTC. Its protein is CATQVTRENSYEQYF.

This clone has more than one count but fewer than ten. CDR3 residues: CASSDSTSGSNEQFF. The CDR3, as DNA: TGTGCCAGCAGTGACTCGACTAGCGGGAGCAATGAGCAGTTCTTC. The rearrangement uses TRBV6-4 and TRBJ2-1, with 12 nucleotides matching TRBD2. This CDR3 contains 15 residues. With V trimmed by 0 bases and J by 6 bases, 0 bases remained unmatched. Germline V lookup: CDR1 MRHNA, CDR2 SNTAGT.

The chain carries TRBV4-1 and TRBJ2-7; 7 nucleotides match TRBD1. Germline V gives CDR1 MGHRA, CDR2 YSYEKL. CDR3 size: 14 residues. V lost 4 bases to trimming and J lost 2 bases; unmatched junction nucleotides: 5. The CDR3 DNA follows: TGCGCCAGCAGCCCTCGACAGGGACCCTACGAGCAGTACTTC. Translation gives CASSPRQGPYEQYF.

J is TRBJ2-1 and V is TRBV5-1; D remains ambiguous. The CDR3 runs 13 residues. Germline V gene data show CDR1 as SGHRS and CDR2 as YFSETQ. V shed 4 bases and J shed 5 bases, with 10 bases lying between them. CDR3 DNA: TGCGCCAGCAGCCTGGCCGGTAACAATGAGCAGTTCTTC. As protein: CASSLAGNNEQFF.

This chain joins TRBV5-1 and TRBJ2-7; perhaps TRBD1 as D (6 bases). V gave up 4 bases and J gave up 0 bases, with 11 bases separating them. Germline V gene data show CDR1 as SGHRS and CDR2 as YFSETQ. The CDR3 is 14 amino acids. The CDR3 loop is CASSLRDNSYEQYF. As DNA, the CDR3 is TGCGCCAGCAGCCTCCGGGACAACTCCTACGAGCAGTACTTC.

The V call is TRBV7-9, the J call TRBJ2-7; 9 bases align to TRBD2. The germline gives CDR1 SEHNR, CDR2 FQNEAQ (reference sequence). Trimming removed 1 base from V and 7 bases from J; junction bases left unmatched: 5. This CDR3 comprises 14 residues. CDR3 amino acids: CASSLDSGRWEQYF. CDR3 DNA: TGTGCCAGCAGCTTAGATAGCGGGAGATGGGAGCAGTACTTC.